The 18 T cell receptor beta chains in this list originate from one sample, sequenced in a study of blood T cells in healthy people across ages (dated by TCRdb to between 2014 and 2016). Library prep was done by 5' RACE. The sequencing machine was an Illumina HiSeq 2500. The second PCR ran for roughly 7 to 11 cycles and used a J-beta primer mix along with a sample-barcoded 5' primer. Through fastp at Q25 and MiXCR, TCRdb rebuilt clones from the public reads, retaining in-frame beta chains. Each CDR3 protein gets just one entry, which takes the most common genes and DNA from the rows behind it. The table for this sample lists about 1.1 million distinct CDR3 sequences; 35% to 45% of them were counted only once. The top ten clones comprise around 13% of the sample. Material for sequencing was blood. Receptors were obtained from a man between 18 and 29 years old in good health.

The chain uses TRBV5-1 and TRBJ2-3, with D possibly TRBD2 on 5 matching bases. From germline, CDR1 is SGHRS and CDR2 YFSETQ. V was clipped by 5 bases and J by 5 bases, with 15 bases between them. The CDR3 covers 14 residues. The CDR3 region has the DNA TGCGCCAGCAGTTCGGCTAGCCTGAGAGATACGCAGTATTTT. It codes for CASSSASLRDTQYF.

The sample holds a few counts of this clonotype. V is TRBV5-1 and J is TRBJ2-1; D not resolved. The CDR3 has 14 amino acids. Germline CDR1 is SGHRS and CDR2 is YFSETQ. V lost 2 bases and J lost 5, with 11 bases in between. CDR3 sequence (DNA): TGCGCCAGCAGCTTTCTGACGTCGGACAATGAGCAGTTCTTC. Residues: CASSFLTSDNEQFF.

V is TRBV20-1 and J is TRBJ2-5; D gene ambiguous. The CDR3 is made up of 12 amino acids. Trimming cost V 3 bases and J 11 bases, with 16 bases left between them. Germline values: CDR1 DFQATT, CDR2 SNEGSKA (reference sequence). The CDR3 DNA reads as TGCAGTGCTAGGCAGAGCGTTAATGAGCAGTACTTC. It is translated as CSARQSVNEQYF.

The chain employs TRBV5-1 and TRBJ1-5, with TRBD1 as a possible D gene (5 bases). CDR1 SGHRS and CDR2 YFSETQ come from the germline V gene. V lost 2 bases and J lost 5, with 14 bases in between. This CDR3 has 15 amino acids. The CDR3 spells CASSLRSGRHQPQHF. CDR3 nucleotide sequence: TGCGCCAGCAGCTTACGATCAGGGAGGCATCAGCCCCAGCATTTT.

This clonotype was counted once. The rearrangement uses TRBV9 and TRBJ1-2; 10 nucleotides align to TRBD1. The trim removed 3 bases at V and 5 bases at J, leaving 4 bases unmatched. CDR1 and CDR2 (germline): SGDLS, YYNGEE. The CDR3 length is 14 residues. DNA of the CDR3: TGTGCCAGCAGCGAGGGGACAGGGGCTTATGGCTACACCTTC. Its protein is CASSEGTGAYGYTF.

The CDR3 bases are TGTGCCAGCAGCGTAGAGGGGGCTAACGATGAAGCTTTCTTT. Translating gives CASSVEGANDEAFF. The gene calls are TRBV9 and TRBJ1-1; 7 bases are shared with TRBD1. Trimming took 0 bases from V and 7 from J; bases not matched to a gene: 6. The CDR3 runs to 14 residues. Germline values: CDR1 SGDLS, CDR2 YYNGEE. Together with reference TRBV9 and TRBJ1-1, the CDR3 gives the full variable domain: DSGVTQTPKHLITATGQRVTLRCSPRSGDLSVYWYQQSLDQGLQFLIQYYNGEERAKGNILERFSAQQFPDLHSELNLSSLELGDSALYFCASSVEGANDEAFFGQGTRLTVV.

This clonotype was seen a handful of times. This chain's CDR3 is CASSLSAGEGNEQFF. Here the CDR3 DNA reads TGTGCCAGCAGCTTATCTGCAGGGGAGGGCAATGAGCAGTTCTTC. The rearrangement uses TRBV7-2 and TRBJ2-1; possibly TRBD2 for D (7 bases). The length of the CDR3 is 15 residues. CDR1 is SGHTA, CDR2 FQGNSA, per germline. Trimming cost V 2 bases and J 6 bases, with 14 bases left between them. Complete variable domain (other parts from reference TRBV7-2 and TRBJ2-1): GAGVSQSPSNKVTEKGKDVELRCDPISGHTALYWYRQSLGQGLEFLIYFQGNSAPDKSGLPSDRFSAERTGGSVSTLTIQRTQQEDSAVYLCASSLSAGEGNEQFFGPGTRLTVL.

The rearrangement joins TRBV7-9 to TRBJ2-3; D possibly corresponds to TRBD1 (5 bases). Trimming stripped 0 bases from V and 14 bases from J, with 24 bases between. Germline values: CDR1 SEHNR, CDR2 FQNEAQ (reference sequence). The CDR3 extends over 16 amino acids. The CDR3 nucleotides read TGTGCCAGCAGCTTAGCCCAGGACACACAAACTGAAAAACTGTATTTT. Amino acid sequence: CASSLAQDTQTEKLYF.

The J gene is TRBJ1-1, the V gene TRBV20-1; D gene uncertain. The CDR3 is 13 amino acids. CDR1 and CDR2 (germline): DFQATT, SNEGSKA (reference sequence). V lost 6 bases and J lost 1, with 12 bases in between. CDR3 sequence: CSALYGWNTEAFF. DNA for the CDR3: TGCAGTGCCCTCTACGGGTGGAACACTGAAGCTTTCTTT.

The CDR3 region has the DNA TGTGCCAGCAGGGTGATCCGGAATCAGCCCCAGCATTTT. The encoded protein is CASRVIRNQPQHF. The chain combines TRBV2 with TRBJ1-5; the D is unclear. V lost 6 bases to trimming and J lost 4 bases, with 10 bases between them. The CDR3 is 13 residues long. The V gene's germline CDR1 is SNHLY and CDR2 FYNNEI. The variable domain in full, with the rest retrieved from reference TRBV2 and TRBJ1-5, is EPEVTQTPSHQVTQMGQEVILRCVPISNHLYFYWYRQILGQKVEFLVSFYNNEISEKSEIFDDQFSVERPDGSNFTLKIRSTKLEDSAMYFCASRVIRNQPQHFGDGTRLSIL.

This rearrangement joins TRBV9 to TRBJ2-2, with 7 bases aligning to TRBD2. The V and J ends lost 3 bases and 4 bases, in that order; junction bases with no gene match: 6. The germline gives CDR1 SGDLS, CDR2 YYNGEE. The CDR3 extends over 15 amino acids. CDR3 sequence reads: CASSAGGLTTGELFF. The CDR3 nucleotides read TGTGCCAGCAGCGCGGGGGGACTAACCACCGGGGAGCTGTTTTTT.

As regards this clonotype: This could be a read error, since a much larger clone is one nucleotide away. The V gene is TRBV5-1, the J gene TRBJ2-7, with TRBD1 as a possible D gene (6 bases). CDR3 length equals 13 residues. V was clipped by 8 bases and J by 2 bases, with 14 bases between them. From germline, CDR1 is SGHRS and CDR2 YFSETQ. CDR3 bases: TGCGCCAGGAGCGCAGACAGGACCTACGAGCAGTACTTC. Amino acids: CARSADRTYEQYF.

This clonotype has just a few counts. This chain links TRBV6-1 with TRBJ2-1, with 9 positions matching TRBD1. The junction had 8 bases not matched to a gene; V was cut back by 8 bases and J by 0 bases. The V gene's germline CDR1 is MNHNS and CDR2 SASEGT. The CDR3 length is 16 residues. The DNA of the CDR3 is TGTGCCAGCGGACAGGGGCCGTATCTCTCCTACAATGAGCAGTTCTTC. This sequence encodes CASGQGPYLSYNEQFF.

The rearrangement uses TRBV6-1 and TRBJ1-4; 7 bases line up with TRBD1. The V and J ends lost 5 bases and 0 bases, in that order; junction bases with no gene match: 9. CDR3 length: 17 residues. Looked up from germline, CDR1 is MNHNS and CDR2 is SASEGT. The CDR3 sequence is CASSRQGPPSTNEKLFF. Written as DNA, the CDR3 is TGTGCCAGCAGTCGACAGGGCCCACCATCAACTAATGAAAAACTGTTTTTT.

A few counts support this clonotype. V gene TRBV27 combines with J gene TRBJ2-2; D may be TRBD2 (5 bases). This CDR3 has 14 amino acids. Between the trimmed V and J ends, which lost 6 bases and 5 bases, there was a span of 13 bases. Germline values: CDR1 MNHEY, CDR2 SMNVEV (reference sequence). The CDR3 protein is CASSHGRGTGELFF. The CDR3 nucleotides are TGTGCCAGCAGCCATGGACGGGGTACCGGGGAGCTGTTTTTT.

In its sample, this clonotype was seen a few times. The chain couples TRBV4-2 to TRBJ1-2; D is ambiguous. Deletions cut 0 bases from V and 1 base from J, with 6 bases between. From germline, CDR1 is LGHNA and CDR2 YNFKEQ. The CDR3 is made up of 14 amino acids. The CDR3 loop reads CASSQDRVNYGYTF. CDR3 DNA sequence: TGTGCCAGCAGCCAAGATAGAGTTAACTATGGCTACACCTTC.

This clonotype has a handful of counts. The gene calls are TRBV7-8 and TRBJ2-7; D is perhaps TRBD2 (5 bases). The CDR3 totals 16 residues. V shed 1 base and J shed 1 base, with 14 bases lying between them. Germline loops: CDR1 SGHVS, CDR2 FQNEAQ. The CDR3 loop reads CASSLGENNPSYEQYF. The CDR3 DNA reads as TGTGCCAGCAGCTTAGGGGAGAACAACCCTTCCTACGAGCAGTACTTC.

This clonotype was seen more than once but under ten times. The chain uses TRBV7-2 and TRBJ2-1; 7 bases line up with TRBD2. The CDR3 consists of 16 residues. Trimming took 5 bases from V and 7 from J; bases not matched to a gene: 14. CDR1 and CDR2 (germline): SGHTA, FQGNSA. The CDR3 loop is CASSEGTIPTGNEQFF. In nucleotides, the CDR3 is TGTGCCAGCAGCGAGGGGACTATCCCCACGGGAAATGAGCAGTTCTTC. Full variable domain (outside the CDR3, taken from reference TRBV7-2 and TRBJ2-1): GAGVSQSPSNKVTEKGKDVELRCDPISGHTALYWYRQSLGQGLEFLIYFQGNSAPDKSGLPSDRFSAERTGGSVSTLTIQRTQQEDSAVYLCASSEGTIPTGNEQFFGPGTRLTVL.